Sequencing of this T cell receptor (beta chain) was carried out in a study of T cells after yellow fever vaccination. This clonotype was found a few times. The CDR3 length is 19 residues. The trim removed 2 bases at V and 0 bases at J, leaving 13 bases unmatched. Germline values: CDR1 MNHEY, CDR2 SVGEGT. TCRdb recomputed calls from the 5' RACE reads with MiXCR, one row per CDR3 protein. Of about 260,000 distinct CDR3 sequences in the sample, roughly 5.6% were seen once. This chain joins TRBV6-2 or TRBV6-3 and TRBJ1-5; TRBD1 agrees at 7 bases. The sequenced sample was CD4+ T cells sorted from PBMCs, obtained on the day of the yellow fever booster vaccination. The source is a man aged 18-30 years who received the YFV17D yellow fever vaccine. This CDR3 is CASSYSGRGSVYSNQPQHF. The CDR3 DNA reads as TGTGCCAGCAGTTACAGTGGCAGGGGGTCGGTCTATAGCAATCAGCCCCAGCATTTT.